What follows are 30 T cell receptor beta chains derived from one specimen sequenced in a study of blood T cell repertoires in COVID-19 (dated by TCRdb to 2020 to 2021). The library was generated by the immunoSEQ multiplex PCR assay. TCRdb re-hosts the immuneACCESS table, in-frame sequences only. Its copies lack some clones; in the studies checked, an unresolved V gene accounts for under half of them, and the cause for the rest is not known. For this sample the table gives about 81,000 clones, of which 80% to 90% were detected only once. 4.8% of the sample belongs to the ten largest clones. The sample comprised peripheral blood. Every receptor here comes from a woman older than 75 with acute or convalescent COVID-19.

The V and J genes are TRBV11-3 and TRBJ1-1, with D unresolved. Trimming removed 2 bases at V and 5 bases at J, with 15 bases between. CDR3 length equals 15 residues. Germline V gene sequence: CDR1 SGHNT, CDR2 YENEEA. CDR3 nucleotides: TGTGCCAGCAGCTTATCCCACGGCGGAGGGACTGAAGCTTTCTTT. This gives the protein CASSLSHGGGTEAFF.

The chain recombines TRBV19 with TRBJ1-5, with D perhaps matching TRBD1 (6 bases). Trimming removed 6 bases at V and 6 bases at J, with 18 bases between. Per germline, CDR1 LNHDA and CDR2 SQIVND (reference sequence). The CDR3 has 15 residues. CDR3 nucleotides: TGTGCCAGTAGACGAGACACAGGGCCTCGTCAGCCCCAGCATTTT. Protein sequence: CASRRDTGPRQPQHF.

The chain recombines TRBV15 with TRBJ1-4; D might be TRBD1 (5 bases). The CDR3 is 13 amino acids. Germline V gives CDR1 LNHNV, CDR2 YYDKDF (reference sequence). Trimming took 3 bases from V and 8 from J, leaving 10 bases between them. Here the CDR3 DNA reads TGTGCCACCAGCAGGGGGGGGGAAGAAAAACTGTTTTTT. Amino acids: CATSRGGEEKLFF.

Here the CDR3 reads CASSLGAPPNEQFF. In nucleotides, the CDR3 is TGTGCCAGTAGCCTGGGCGCTCCTCCAAATGAGCAGTTCTTC. The V call is TRBV19, the J call TRBJ2-1; D is unresolved. Germline V gene data show CDR1 as LNHDA and CDR2 as SQIVND (reference sequence). The CDR3 extends over 14 amino acids. Trimming removed 6 bases from V and 7 bases from J, with 16 bases in between.

This sequence joins TRBV2 and TRBJ1-4; D ambiguous. The CDR3 spans 13 residues. With 9 bases removed from V and 3 bases from J, the gap between germline ends came to 11 bases. Germline V gene data show CDR1 as SNHLY and CDR2 as FYNNEI. This CDR3 reads CASRGSANEKLFF. DNA of the CDR3: TGTGCCAGTAGAGGATCAGCTAATGAAAAACTGTTTTTT.

This rearrangement joins TRBV10-3 to TRBJ1-1; D is ambiguous. Trimming left V 5 bases short and J 0 bases short, with 7 bases between. The length of the CDR3 is 13 residues. Per the germline V gene, CDR1 is ENHRY and CDR2 is SYGVKD. The DNA for the CDR3 is TGTGCCATCAGTCGGGAAGTGAACACTGAAGCTTTCTTT. The encoded protein is CAISREVNTEAFF.

CDR3 sequence reads: CASSQGRTSGTPDTQYF. The DNA of the CDR3 is TGTGCCAGCAGCCAAGGGCGGACTAGCGGGACCCCAGATACGCAGTATTTT. The chain employs TRBV4-2 and TRBJ2-3; TRBD2 agrees at 12 bases. The CDR3 has 17 amino acids. Losses at the gene ends were 1 base for V and 4 bases for J; bases not matched to a gene: 6. Germline assignment: CDR1 LGHNA and CDR2 YNFKEQ.

J is TRBJ2-3 and V is TRBV7-2, with TRBD2 matching over 7 bases. V lost 3 bases to trimming and J lost 6 bases; unmatched junction nucleotides: 3. The CDR3 covers 13 residues. Germline assignment: CDR1 SGHTA and CDR2 FQGNSA. CDR3 sequence reads: CASSFVLADTQYF. Written as DNA, the CDR3 is TGTGCCAGCAGCTTTGTACTAGCGGATACGCAGTATTTT.

The chain combines TRBV28 with TRBJ2-7, with TRBD1 as a possible D gene (6 bases). The CDR3 covers 13 residues. Germline V gives CDR1 MDHEN, CDR2 SYDVKM. Trimming removed 4 bases from V and 12 bases from J, with 19 bases in between. The CDR3 bases are TGTGCCAGCAGTTCCTCCTTACGACAGGATGCGTACTTC. This translates into CASSSSLRQDAYF.

The chain combines TRBV14 with TRBJ1-2, with D perhaps TRBD1 (5 bases). V lost 0 bases and J 8 bases, leaving 16 bases between the germline ends. This CDR3 comprises 15 residues. Germline CDR1 is SGHDN and CDR2 is FVKESK. CDR3: CASSQDLGGLRGYTF. CDR3 DNA sequence: TGTGCCAGCAGCCAAGATCTGGGGGGTCTCAGGGGCTACACCTTC. The entire variable domain, with the rest obtained from reference TRBV14 and TRBJ1-2, is as follows: EAGVTQFPSHSVIEKGQTVTLRCDPISGHDNLYWYRRVMGKEIKFLLHFVKESKQDESGMPNNRFLAERTGGTYSTLKVQPAELEDSGVYFCASSQDLGGLRGYTFGSGTRLTVV.

This chain connects TRBV3-1 (or the pseudogene TRBV3-2) to TRBJ2-7; 10 bases match TRBD2. The germline CDR1 and CDR2 sequences are LGHDT and YNNKEL (reference sequence). The CDR3 covers 15 residues. The V and J ends lost 4 bases and 0 bases, in that order; junction bases with no gene match: 3. As DNA, the CDR3 is TGTGCCAGCAGCCGAGGACTAGCGGTCTCCTACGAGCAGTACTTC. It codes for CASSRGLAVSYEQYF.

V gene TRBV30 combines with J gene TRBJ2-7; D may be TRBD1 (6 bases). V gave up 4 bases and J gave up 2 bases, with 9 bases separating them. Per the germline V gene, CDR1 is GTSNPN and CDR2 is SVGIG (reference sequence). This CDR3 has 12 residues. The CDR3 region has the DNA TGTGCCTGGAACAAGGGGGCCTACGAGCAGTACTTC. This translates into CAWNKGAYEQYF.

This chain uses TRBV19 with TRBJ2-1; 10 bases agree with TRBD2. Looked up from germline, CDR1 is LNHDA and CDR2 is SQIVND (reference sequence). Germline trimming cut 0 bases from V and 1 base from J; bases unmatched to any gene: 3. This CDR3 has 17 amino acids. The CDR3, as DNA: TGTGCCAGTAGTATAGAGGCTAGCGGGAGTTCCTACAATGAGCAGTTCTTC. This translates into CASSIEASGSSYNEQFF.

The J gene is TRBJ1-4, the V gene TRBV7-2; weak D call: TRBD1 (5 bases). V gave up 0 bases and J gave up 2 bases, with 13 bases separating them. Germline lookup yields CDR1 SGHTA and CDR2 FQGNSA. The CDR3 is 17 residues long. CDR3 in amino acids: CASSLAGAATTNEKLFF. The CDR3 DNA reads TGTGCCAGCAGCTTAGCAGGGGCAGCGACCACTAATGAAAAACTGTTTTTT. The full variable domain, rest sourced from reference TRBV7-2 and TRBJ1-4, is GAGVSQSPSNKVTEKGKDVELRCDPISGHTALYWYRQSLGQGLEFLIYFQGNSAPDKSGLPSDRFSAERTGGSVSTLTIQRTQQEDSAVYLCASSLAGAATTNEKLFFGSGTQLSVL.

This clone has only one observation. The V and J genes are TRBV7-9 and TRBJ2-3; 11 bases line up with TRBD2. Losses at the gene ends were 5 bases for V and 5 bases for J; bases not matched to a gene: 6. This CDR3 comprises 15 residues. CDR1 SEHNR and CDR2 FQNEAQ come from the germline V gene (reference sequence). The CDR3, as DNA: TGTGCCAGCAGCCGCACTAGCGGGGGAGGAGATACGCAGTATTTT. It codes for CASSRTSGGGDTQYF.

The genes are TRBV2 and TRBJ2-7, with 7 bases lining up with TRBD2. CDR3 length: 14 residues. V gave up 8 bases and J gave up 7 bases; unmatched junction bases: 14. Germline loops: CDR1 SNHLY, CDR2 FYNNEI. CDR3 region: CASRDSGAAGEQYF. The CDR3 DNA is TGTGCCAGCCGCGACAGCGGGGCCGCAGGGGAGCAGTACTTC.

The rearrangement joins TRBV13 to TRBJ2-1; D gene uncertain. The ends were cut back, 8 bases at V and 2 bases at J, with 13 bases in the middle. Germline CDR1 and CDR2: PRHDT and FYEKMQ (reference sequence). This CDR3 region has 14 residues. CDR3 nucleotides: TGTGCCAGCCGCACCTGGGCAGCCTACAATGAGCAGTTCTTC. Residues: CASRTWAAYNEQFF.

This sequence joins TRBV7-2 and TRBJ2-7; D unresolved. V lost 1 base and J lost 4, with 11 bases in between. Germline assignment: CDR1 SGHTA and CDR2 FQGNSA. This CDR3 has 14 amino acids. The CDR3 DNA is TGTGCCAGCAGCTTAGGGGCAGGTGGGTACGAGCAGTACTTC. Its protein product is CASSLGAGGYEQYF.

This clone was detected once. The J gene is TRBJ2-5, the V gene TRBV6-4, with 13 bases that match TRBD2. The V segment lost 5 bases and the J segment 5 bases; nucleotides outside the gene matches: 20. CDR3 length: 20 residues. Per germline, CDR1 MRHNA and CDR2 SNTAGT. The CDR3 coding sequence is TGTGCCAGCAGTCCCACCATACCTACTATAGGACTAGCGGGAGCGGAGACCCAGTACTTC. Its protein product is CASSPTIPTIGLAGAETQYF.

The genes are TRBV18 and TRBJ2-7, with 7 positions matching TRBD2. The ends lost 0 bases at V and 7 bases at J; junction bases unmatched: 12. This CDR3 has 16 residues. CDR1 and CDR2 (germline): KGHSH, LQKENI. CDR3 in DNA: TGTGCCAGCTCACCACCGATTCTAGCGGCGGCGGGGGAGCAGTACTTC. Its translation is CASSPPILAAAGEQYF.

V is TRBV13 and J is TRBJ2-2, with D tentatively TRBD1 (6 bases). The V and J ends lost 3 bases and 4 bases respectively, with 12 bases between them. The CDR3 contains 15 residues. The V gene's germline CDR1 is PRHDT and CDR2 FYEKMQ (reference sequence). For the CDR3, the DNA is TGTGCCAGCAGCTTTCAGGGGCAGATCACCGGGGAGCTGTTTTTT. Its protein product is CASSFQGQITGELFF.

The V gene is TRBV27, the J gene TRBJ1-4; tentatively, D is TRBD1 (5 bases). The CDR3 length is 15 residues. Germline values: CDR1 MNHEY, CDR2 SMNVEV (reference sequence). V was shortened by 7 bases and J by 4 bases, with 16 bases between the two germline ends. The CDR3: CASTARGGYNEKLFF. DNA of the CDR3: TGTGCCAGCACCGCCCGGGGGGGATATAATGAAAAACTGTTTTTT. The variable domain in full, completed from reference TRBV27 and TRBJ1-4, reads EAQVTQNPRYLITVTGKKLTVTCSQNMNHEYMSWYRQDPGLGLRQIYYSMNVEVTDKGDVPEGYKVSRKEKRNFPLILESPSPNQTSLYFCASTARGGYNEKLFFGSGTQLSVL.

This clone was counted once. The chain employs TRBV5-1 and TRBJ1-4, with a possible D match to TRBD1 (6 bases). The germline V and J ends were trimmed by 4 bases and 3 bases, with 10 bases remaining between them. CDR3 length equals 14 residues. Germline V gene lookup returns CDR1 SGHRS and CDR2 YFSETQ. In DNA, the CDR3 is TGCGCCAGCAGCCAGGACAGTTCTAATGAAAAACTGTTTTTT. This translates into CASSQDSSNEKLFF.

The chain is built from TRBV5-1 and TRBJ1-6; perhaps TRBD1 as D (5 bases). Trimming took off 0 bases at V and 5 bases at J, with 15 bases between the two ends. The CDR3 covers 17 residues. The germline V gene has CDR1 SGHRS and CDR2 YFSETQ. The CDR3 DNA reads as TGCGCCAGCAGCTTGGGGGGGAGGACGCCGCATAATTCACCCCTCCACTTT. This translates into CASSLGGRTPHNSPLHF.

The J gene is TRBJ1-5, the V gene TRBV6-5, with 8 bases matching TRBD1. The trim removed 7 bases at V and 5 bases at J, leaving 7 bases unmatched. CDR3 size: 14 residues. Germline lookup yields CDR1 MNHEY and CDR2 SVGAGI. The CDR3 DNA reads as TGTGCCAGCAAAAGAGGACAGGGCCATCAGCCCCAGCATTTT. As protein: CASKRGQGHQPQHF.

The chain combines TRBV2 with TRBJ1-6, with unresolved D. The CDR3 spans 14 residues. Germline assignment: CDR1 SNHLY and CDR2 FYNNEI. V was clipped by 10 bases and J by 7 bases, with 17 bases between them. The CDR3: CATKPGSVNSPLHF. The CDR3 DNA sequence: TGTGCCACCAAACCGGGATCGGTCAATTCACCCCTCCACTTT.

As for this clone: Its ends do not fully match the called genes, so a read error is possible. The V and J genes are TRBV7-7 and TRBJ2-5; D perhaps matches TRBD2 (5 bases). The CDR3 is made up of 13 amino acids. Germline V gene data show CDR1 as SSHAT and CDR2 as FNYEAQ (reference sequence). CDR3 DNA sequence: TGTGCTAGCAGCTTAACTAGGCAAGAGACCCAGTACTTC. Translation gives CASSLTRQETQYF.

The CDR3, as DNA: TGCAGCGTTGAAACGCTAGCGGGAGTTCCAGATACGCAGTATTTT. Its translation: CSVETLAGVPDTQYF. The chain is built from TRBV29-1 and TRBJ2-3, with 10 nucleotides matching TRBD2. This CDR3 is 15 amino acids long. Germline CDR1 reads SQVTM; CDR2 reads ANQGSEA. The J segment lost 4 bases and the V segment lost 2 bases, leaving 6 bases of the junction unmatched.

The chain employs TRBV2 and TRBJ2-7; perhaps TRBD2 as D (5 bases). The ends were cut back, 4 bases at V and 6 bases at J, with 13 bases in the middle. The CDR3 is 13 residues long. Per the germline V gene, CDR1 is SNHLY and CDR2 is FYNNEI. DNA of the CDR3: TGTGCCAGCAGTGGCCCTCGGGGTGGCGAGCAGTACTTC. Translating it yields CASSGPRGGEQYF.

This rearrangement joins TRBV30 to TRBJ2-1; perhaps TRBD1 as D (6 bases). V shed 3 bases and J shed 4 bases, with 13 bases lying between them. This CDR3 has 14 residues. CDR1 GTSNPN and CDR2 SVGIG come from the germline V gene (reference sequence). The CDR3 DNA reads as TGTGCCTGGAGAAGGCAGGGGCTGTACAATGAGCAGTTCTTC. This encodes CAWRRQGLYNEQFF.